This note documents a single T cell receptor beta chain sequence. Its antigen is still unknown. V gave up 5 bases and J gave up 4 bases, with 20 bases separating them. CDR3 length: 16 residues. CDR1 LNHDA and CDR2 SQIVND come from the germline V gene (reference sequence). Sequenced material consisted of expressed TCRB transcripts (all of the isolated RNA was reverse transcribed). The data were produced by immunoSEQ multiplex PCR, yet TCRdb's version contains in-frame clones alone and is incomplete. The table has about 340,000 clones, roughly 14% seen once. These data come from a study of beta chain features in type 1 diabetes. Whole-study results and caveats: Cells carrying high TCR expression could end up over-represented when cDNA is sequenced. All four CD4+ subsets from Type 1 diabetes patients carried moderately but significantly shorter TCRB CDR3s.

This chain connects TRBV19 to TRBJ2-5; possibly TRBD1 for D (6 bases). The material sequenced was naive CD4+ T cells from blood. The sequence came from a woman aged 18-29 years with type 1 diabetes. CDR3 bases: TGTGCCAGTAGTCCCTATCCCTCTACAGGGTCAGAGACCCAGTACTTC. Its translation is CASSPYPSTGSETQYF.